The 29 T cell receptor beta chains in this list originate from one sample, sequenced in a study of blood T cells in healthy people across ages (dated by TCRdb to between 2015 and 2016). The library was made by 5' RACE. The data were produced on an Illumina HiSeq 2500. A second PCR of about 6 to 11 cycles was run with a J-beta primer mix and a sample-barcoded 5' primer. TCRdb trimmed the raw reads at Q25, called clones with MiXCR and kept productive beta chains. Entries are consolidated by CDR3 protein sequence, retaining the most common genes and DNA. The sample table contains around 850,000 distinct CDR3 sequences; only one count was recorded for under 40% of them. About an eighth of the sample is held by the ten biggest clonotypes. Sequencing was carried out using blood. Every receptor here comes from a man younger than 30 in good health.

The chain has TRBV25-1 and TRBJ2-2, with D unclear. With 6 bases removed from V and 3 bases from J, the gap between germline ends came to 17 bases. This CDR3 is built from 16 residues. The germline V gene has CDR1 MGHDK and CDR2 SYGVNS. The CDR3 reads CASRRTVPGDTGELFF. The DNA of the CDR3 is TGTGCCAGCAGACGTACCGTTCCTGGGGACACCGGGGAGCTGTTTTTT.

This clonotype was detected only a few times. The rearrangement links TRBV7-2 to TRBJ2-3, with 9 bases identical to TRBD1. The CDR3 totals 16 residues. After removal of 5 bases from V and 4 bases from J, the junction contained 10 bases not matched to a gene. Germline V gene data show CDR1 as SGHTA and CDR2 as FQGNSA. The CDR3 here is CASSPKDRGWADTQYF. DNA of the CDR3: TGTGCCAGCAGCCCCAAGGACAGGGGATGGGCAGATACGCAGTATTTT.

This clonotype was picked up a small number of times. The chain recombines TRBV19 with TRBJ1-2; tentative D call: TRBD1 (6 bases). V lost 11 bases to trimming and J lost 8 bases, with 12 bases between them. The germline CDR1 and CDR2 sequences are LNHDA and SQIVND (reference sequence). The CDR3 sequence is 10 residues long. The CDR3 sequence: CAPKGDGYTF. CDR3 nucleotide sequence: TGTGCCCCCAAGGGGGACGGCTACACCTTC.

Of note for this clonotype: A much larger clone differs from this one at a single base, so this may be a read error. The gene calls are TRBV6-5 and TRBJ1-2; no clear D gene. The V gene's germline CDR1 is MNHEY and CDR2 SVGAGI. The length of the CDR3 is 12 residues. CDR3 sequence reads: CASGYSGYGYTF. CDR3 in DNA: TGTGCCAGCGGTTATTCAGGCTATGGCTACACCTTC.

J is TRBJ1-1 and V is TRBV28; D possibly corresponds to TRBD1 (5 bases). The germline gives CDR1 MDHEN, CDR2 SYDVKM. The ends were cut back, 2 bases at V and 5 bases at J, with 15 bases in the middle. CDR3 length: 15 amino acids. The CDR3 nucleotides are TGTGCCAGCAGTTTACAGGGAGGATTCAAGACTGAAGCTTTCTTT. This sequence encodes CASSLQGGFKTEAFF.

This clonotype was counted only a few times. V and J are TRBV11-2 and TRBJ2-1; D is unresolved. CDR1 is SGHAT, CDR2 FQNNGV, per germline. The CDR3 sequence is 11 residues long. V dropped 5 bases and J dropped 7 bases, with 6 bases sitting between them. The CDR3: CASSVQNEQFF. CDR3 sequence (DNA): TGTGCCAGCAGCGTACAAAATGAGCAGTTCTTC.

This clonotype was seen more than once but under ten times. The chain joins TRBV10-3 to TRBJ2-1; weak D call: TRBD1 (6 bases). Deletions cut 2 bases from V and 5 bases from J, with 10 bases between. The CDR3 has 14 residues. Germline CDR1 reads ENHRY; CDR2 reads SYGVKD. The CDR3 loop reads CAISEGDKNNEQFF. The CDR3 DNA reads as TGTGCCATCAGTGAGGGGGACAAAAACAATGAGCAGTTCTTC.

The chain recombines TRBV15 with TRBJ2-3; 9 bases line up with TRBD1. The germline V gene has CDR1 LNHNV and CDR2 YYDKDF (reference sequence). Losses at the gene ends were 1 base for V and 1 base for J; bases not matched to a gene: 0. The CDR3 is 15 amino acids. The CDR3 nucleotides are TGTGCCACCAGCAGAGGGACAGGGGGCACAGATACGCAGTATTTT. Translation gives CATSRGTGGTDTQYF. The full variable domain, rest sourced from reference TRBV15 and TRBJ2-3, is DAMVIQNPRYQVTQFGKPVTLSCSQTLNHNVMYWYQQKSSQAPKLLFHYYDKDFNNEADTPDNFQSRRPNTSFCFLDIRSPGLGDTAMYLCATSRGTGGTDTQYFGPGTRLTVL.

The rearrangement joins TRBV7-2 to TRBJ2-5, with TRBD1 as a possible D gene (6 bases). The V end was cut by 5 bases, the J end by 0 bases, with 10 bases between. CDR3 length: 14 residues. Germline V CDR1 and CDR2: SGHTA, FQGNSA. The chain's CDR3 is CASSKQGYQETQYF. The CDR3 coding sequence is TGTGCCAGCAGCAAACAGGGTTACCAAGAGACCCAGTACTTC.

The CDR3 DNA is TGCGCCTCCCTAGCGGGGGCCTCGAACACCGGGGAGCTGTTTTTT. Translated, it gives CASLAGASNTGELFF. The gene calls are TRBV4-1 and TRBJ2-2; 10 bases fit TRBD2. This CDR3 comprises 15 residues. After removal of 11 bases from V and 0 bases from J, the junction contained 6 bases not matched to a gene. The V gene's germline CDR1 is MGHRA and CDR2 YSYEKL.

The chain combines TRBV20-1 with TRBJ2-7; no reliable D call. Germline V gives CDR1 DFQATT, CDR2 SNEGSKA (reference sequence). V lost 6 bases to trimming and J lost 2 bases, with 14 bases between them. The CDR3 extends over 13 amino acids. This chain's CDR3 is CSARSVWAYEQYF. For the CDR3, the DNA is TGCAGTGCCAGATCCGTATGGGCCTACGAGCAGTACTTC.

This rearrangement joins TRBV15 to TRBJ2-3, with 8 bases fitting TRBD1. The germline CDR1 and CDR2 sequences are LNHNV and YYDKDF (reference sequence). Losses at the gene ends were 6 bases for V and 2 bases for J; bases not matched to a gene: 10. The CDR3 is 16 residues long. This CDR3 is CATSALDRDPTDTQYF. CDR3 coding DNA: TGTGCCACCAGTGCATTGGACAGGGATCCCACAGATACGCAGTATTTT.

This chain connects TRBV7-2 to TRBJ2-7; 9 bases match TRBD2. There are 14 residues in the CDR3. V lost 5 bases, J lost 7 bases, and 9 bases stayed unmatched. Germline CDR1 and CDR2: SGHTA and FQGNSA. This CDR3 reads CASSATSGGWEQYF. CDR3 DNA sequence: TGTGCCAGCAGCGCGACTAGCGGCGGCTGGGAGCAGTACTTC.

With regard to this clonotype: A junction boundary mismatches the germline segment, possibly from a read error. The V call is TRBV12-3 or TRBV12-4, the J call TRBJ2-7, with 9 bases matching TRBD1. This CDR3 comprises 16 residues. In nucleotides, the CDR3 is TGTGCCAGCAGTCACCTAGGGGGACAGGGAGCCTACGAGCGGTACTTC. Its protein is CASSHLGGQGAYERYF.

This clonotype was counted between two and nine times. The J gene is TRBJ2-3, the V gene TRBV12-3 or TRBV12-4; 9 nucleotides align to TRBD1. V shed 6 bases, J shed 6 bases, and the junction held 16 bases outside the gene matches. The CDR3 is 17 residues long. CDR3: CASRPIPGQGPADTQYF. The DNA for the CDR3 is TGTGCCAGCAGGCCCATCCCGGGACAGGGCCCTGCGGATACGCAGTATTTT.

The chain carries TRBV5-8 and TRBJ1-1; TRBD1 agrees at 9 bases. Germline V gives CDR1 SGHTS, CDR2 YDEGEE. V lost 6 bases, J lost 1 base, and 10 bases stayed unmatched. This CDR3 spans 16 amino acids. This chain's CDR3 is CASTISQGAPNTEAFF. The CDR3 region has the DNA TGTGCCAGCACCATTTCACAGGGGGCCCCGAACACTGAAGCTTTCTTT.

The rearrangement uses TRBV4-2 and TRBJ1-3, with TRBD1 identical over 9 bases. CDR3 length: 15 residues. Germline assignment: CDR1 LGHNA and CDR2 YNFKEQ. V was pared by 0 bases and J by 7 bases, with 4 bases of the junction left unmatched. CDR3 in DNA: TGTGCCAGCAGCCAAGAGAGGACAGGGGTGAACACCATATATTTT. Protein product: CASSQERTGVNTIYF.

This clonotype was picked up one time. The chain joins TRBV4-3 to TRBJ2-7; 9 bases agree with TRBD1. Germline V gives CDR1 LGHNA, CDR2 YSLEER. Losses at the gene ends were 3 bases for V and 9 bases for J; bases not matched to a gene: 6. The CDR3 has 13 amino acids. CDR3 nucleotides: TGCGCCAGCAGCCAGCAGACAGGGGGAGTGCAGTACTTC. It codes for CASSQQTGGVQYF.

The genes are TRBV20-1 and TRBJ1-5; maybe TRBD1 (5 bases). The length of the CDR3 is 14 residues. CDR1 is DFQATT and CDR2 is SNEGSKA in the germline V gene (reference sequence). Trimming shortened V by 0 bases and J by 4 bases, and 10 bases separated the two germline ends. The CDR3 region has the DNA TGCAGTGCTAGAGATGGGGCGCGGAATCAGCCCCAGCATTTT. Residues: CSARDGARNQPQHF.

The V and J genes are TRBV5-6 and TRBJ1-2, with 7 bases matching TRBD1. Germline V gives CDR1 SGHDT, CDR2 YYEEEE. V lost 4 bases and J lost 7; bases outside the gene matches: 10. This CDR3 region has 14 residues. The CDR3 DNA sequence: TGTGCCAGCAGCATACGAACAGGGGCGCGTGGCTACACCTTC. It specifies CASSIRTGARGYTF.

This chain joins TRBV27 and TRBJ1-2; TRBD1 matches at 10 bases. Germline CDR1 and CDR2: MNHEY and SMNVEV (reference sequence). This CDR3 comprises 17 residues. V was clipped by 6 bases and J by 0 bases; unmatched bases: 10. CDR3: CASSRRQGATSNYGYTF. The CDR3 DNA is TGTGCCAGCAGCCGAAGACAGGGGGCTACCTCTAACTATGGCTACACCTTC.

There are many counts of this clonotype. The V and J genes are TRBV20-1 and TRBJ2-5, with 9 nucleotides matching TRBD1. Germline trimming cut 3 bases from V and 1 base from J; bases unmatched to any gene: 3. This CDR3 is built from 14 residues. Germline V gene sequence: CDR1 DFQATT, CDR2 SNEGSKA (reference sequence). CDR3 coding DNA: TGCAGTGCTAGTAGGACAGGGGTCCAAGAGACCCAGTACTTC. Translated: CSASRTGVQETQYF.

This chain uses TRBV7-2 with TRBJ2-3; D is perhaps TRBD2 (6 bases). V was trimmed by 1 base and J by 6 bases, leaving 14 bases between them. CDR3 length: 15 residues. CDR1 SGHTA and CDR2 FQGNSA come from the germline V gene. CDR3 protein: CASSLVGDFLDTQYF. CDR3 coding DNA: TGTGCCAGCAGCTTAGTTGGGGACTTCCTTGATACGCAGTATTTT.

The rearrangement links TRBV6-2 or TRBV6-3 to TRBJ2-5, with a tentative D call TRBD2 (6 bases). Matching the DNA end better, TRBJ2-7 makes the J call doubtful. CDR3 length: 16 residues. Germline V gene data show CDR1 as MNHEY and CDR2 as SVGEGT. The CDR3 reads CASSLSRDSGHYEQYF. CDR3 bases: TGTGCCAGCAGTTTAAGCAGGGATAGCGGCCACTACGAGCAGTACTTC.

At least ten counts were recorded for this clonotype. This rearrangement joins TRBV12-3 or TRBV12-4 to TRBJ2-5; 7 nucleotides align to TRBD1. V lost 5 bases and J lost 1; bases outside the gene matches: 7. The length of the CDR3 is 15 residues. This CDR3 reads CASSRTGTSQETQYF. CDR3 nucleotides: TGTGCCAGCAGTCGGACAGGAACATCCCAAGAGACCCAGTACTTC.

This clonotype showed up many times. The chain combines TRBV25-1 with TRBJ1-2; TRBD1 is a possible D gene (5 bases). Trimming took off 2 bases at V and 7 bases at J, with 14 bases between the two ends. Germline assignment: CDR1 MGHDK and CDR2 SYGVNS. The CDR3 is 14 residues long. CDR3: CASSERGRAGGYTF. The CDR3 DNA follows: TGTGCCAGCAGTGAACGCGGCAGGGCGGGTGGCTACACCTTC.

About this clonotype: A single base separates this from a much larger clone, so it may be a read error. This chain links TRBV4-1 with TRBJ2-5; no firm D call. In germline, CDR1 is MGHRA, CDR2 YSYEKL. There are 15 residues in the CDR3. The CDR3 region has the DNA TGCGCCAGCAGCCAAGATCGGTCCCTCGCCGAGACCCGGTACTTC. This gives the protein CASSQDRSLAETRYF.

The chain links TRBV6-1 to TRBJ2-5; no definite D call. This CDR3 spans 12 amino acids. V lost 1 base and J 11 bases, leaving 11 bases between the germline ends. CDR1 is MNHNS, CDR2 SASEGT, per germline. CDR3 DNA sequence: TGTGCCAGCAGTGAAGGGAAGGAAAGGCAGTACTTC. Its translation: CASSEGKERQYF.

This clonotype has a count of ten or more. The chain employs TRBV7-2 and TRBJ2-3; 9 positions match TRBD1. The germline CDR1 and CDR2 sequences are SGHTA and FQGNSA. V trimming: 5 bases; J trimming: 6 bases; junction bases outside the gene matches: 6. CDR3 length equals 14 residues. In nucleotides, the CDR3 is TGTGCCAGCAGCCCCGGGACAGGGATGGATACGCAGTATTTT. This codes for CASSPGTGMDTQYF.